This record covers a single T cell receptor beta chain. This receptor's antigen is unknown. The sample holds no much larger clone one base away, and base qualities are not on file. The time point label, read with the paper, signifies: sample from a COVID-19-recovered individual after infection. Donors were patients who had recovered from mild-to-severe COVID-19. Uncultured memory T cell samples were sequenced directly after ex vivo isolation. CD4+ total memory, central memory, effector memory and circulating T follicular helper cells were isolated from peripheral blood mononuclear cells. This record belongs to a study of CD4 T cell repertoires in COVID-19 (TCRdb year 2021). About the investigation overall: To analyze cross-reactivity, the CFSE-low cells were expanded with IL-2 for less than eleven days and then labeled again and restimulated with spike proteins from other coronaviruses. Naturally processed CD4+ T cell responses to SARS-CoV-2 spike and nucleoprotein were characterized in COVID-19-recovered individuals, and clonal composition was assessed by TCR Vbeta sequencing. In a few recovered individuals, the TCR Vbeta repertoire of SARS-CoV-2-reactive T cells was analyzed at the subset level.

Overall study results and their limits: Several of the most expanded SARS-CoV-2-reactive clonotypes were present in two or all three memory subsets, which suggests intraclonal diversification. Consistent with cross-reactivity, between roughly 6 and 25% of SARS-CoV-2 clonotypes also showed up in secondary cultures stimulated with SARS-CoV and/or HKU1 spike.

The library was generated by the immunoSEQ multiplex PCR assay. In the original analysis: The Chao-Jaccard similarity index and counts of shared clonotypes were used to quantify repertoire overlap between subsets. TCRdb took over this immuneACCESS table, retaining in-frame rearrangements with V and J assigned. Such tables are incomplete; in checked studies, under half of the missing clones stem from an unresolved V gene, and the remainder is unexplained. The D gene and trimming were derived from the DNA, and the V and J assignments and clone size from that table. The sample table contains tens of thousands of clones; only one count was recorded for under 90% of them. The top ten clonotypes cover over 0.45% of the sample. CDR1 and CDR2 are drawn from the germline V gene: ENHRY, SYGVKD. Counted from cysteine to phenylalanine, this CDR3 has 15 amino acids. The sequence is cut down to CDR3 DNA, 45 bases in frame from base 1. Trimming accounts for 6 bases at V and 1 base at J, while the number of junction bases matched to no gene is 3.

This specimen was CD4+ T cells from peripheral blood, taken after recovery from COVID-19. The sequence joins TRBV10-3 to TRBJ2-2; 9 bases in the junction line up with TRBD2. The source of this sequence is a human donor who had COVID-19. The CDR3 in this case is CAIRASGMNTGELFF. The sequenced DNA: TGTGCCATCAGAGCTAGCGGGATGAACACCGGGGAGCTGTTTTTT.